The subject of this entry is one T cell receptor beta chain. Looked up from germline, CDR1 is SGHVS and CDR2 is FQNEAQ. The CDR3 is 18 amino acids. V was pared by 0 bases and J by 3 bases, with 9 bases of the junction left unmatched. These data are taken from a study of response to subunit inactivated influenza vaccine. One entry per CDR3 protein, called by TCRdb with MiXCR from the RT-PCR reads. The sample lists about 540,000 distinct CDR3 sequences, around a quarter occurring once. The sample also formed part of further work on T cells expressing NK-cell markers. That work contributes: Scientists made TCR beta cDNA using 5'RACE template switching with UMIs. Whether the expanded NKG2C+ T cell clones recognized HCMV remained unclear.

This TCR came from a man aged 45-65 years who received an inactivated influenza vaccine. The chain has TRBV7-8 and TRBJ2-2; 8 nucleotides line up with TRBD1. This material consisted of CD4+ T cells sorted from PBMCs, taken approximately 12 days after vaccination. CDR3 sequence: CASSLARQGTSYTGELFF. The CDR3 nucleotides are TGTGCCAGCAGCTTAGCCAGACAGGGGACCTCCTACACCGGGGAGCTGTTTTTT.